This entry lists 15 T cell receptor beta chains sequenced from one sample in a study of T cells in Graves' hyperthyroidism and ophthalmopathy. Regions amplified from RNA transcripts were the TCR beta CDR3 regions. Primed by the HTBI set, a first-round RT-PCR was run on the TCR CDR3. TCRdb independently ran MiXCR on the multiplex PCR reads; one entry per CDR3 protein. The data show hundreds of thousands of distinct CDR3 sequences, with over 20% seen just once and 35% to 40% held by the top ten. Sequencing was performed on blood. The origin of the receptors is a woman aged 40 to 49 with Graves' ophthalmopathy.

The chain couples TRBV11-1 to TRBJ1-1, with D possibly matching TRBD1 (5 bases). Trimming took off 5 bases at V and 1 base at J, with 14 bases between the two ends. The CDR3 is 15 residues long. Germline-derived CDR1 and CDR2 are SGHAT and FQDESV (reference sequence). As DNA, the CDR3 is TGTGCCAGCAGCCCCCGGAGTGGGGGGAACACTGAAGCTTTCTTT. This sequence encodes CASSPRSGGNTEAFF.

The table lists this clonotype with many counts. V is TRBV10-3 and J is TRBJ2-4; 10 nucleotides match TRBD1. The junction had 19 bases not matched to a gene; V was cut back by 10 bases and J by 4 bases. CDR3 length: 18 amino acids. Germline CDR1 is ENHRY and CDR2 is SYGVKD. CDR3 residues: CATQKGTGADPGKNIQYF. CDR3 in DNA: TGTGCCACACAAAAGGGGACAGGGGCCGACCCGGGGAAAAACATTCAGTACTTC.

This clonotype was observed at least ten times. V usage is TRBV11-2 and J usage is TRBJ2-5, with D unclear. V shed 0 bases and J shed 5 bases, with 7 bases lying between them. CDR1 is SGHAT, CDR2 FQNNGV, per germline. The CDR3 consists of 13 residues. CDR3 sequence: CASSLETLETQYF. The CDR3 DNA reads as TGTGCCAGCAGCTTAGAGACTCTGGAGACCCAGTACTTC.

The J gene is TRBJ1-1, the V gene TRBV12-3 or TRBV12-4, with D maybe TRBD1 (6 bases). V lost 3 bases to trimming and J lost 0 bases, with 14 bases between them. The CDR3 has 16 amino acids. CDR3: CASSFLTGGLNTEAFF. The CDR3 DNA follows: TGTGCCAGCAGTTTCCTGACGGGGGGCTTGAACACTGAAGCTTTCTTT.

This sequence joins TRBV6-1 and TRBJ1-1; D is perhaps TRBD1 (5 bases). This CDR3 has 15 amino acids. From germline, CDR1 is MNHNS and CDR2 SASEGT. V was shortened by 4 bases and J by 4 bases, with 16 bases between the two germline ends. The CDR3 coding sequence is TGTGCCAGCAGTGGCGTCAGGGTGAGTGGCACTGAAGCTTTCTTT. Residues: CASSGVRVSGTEAFF.

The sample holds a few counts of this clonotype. The CDR3 DNA sequence: TGTGCCAGCAGTGGGGTAGCGGGAGGCCAAGCCTACGAGCAGTACTTC. Its translation is CASSGVAGGQAYEQYF. This rearrangement joins TRBV28 to TRBJ2-7, with 10 bases matching TRBD2. The CDR3 is 16 amino acids. Trimming at V came to 5 bases and at J to 2 bases, leaving 9 bases not matched to a gene. Germline V CDR1 and CDR2: MDHEN, SYDVKM.

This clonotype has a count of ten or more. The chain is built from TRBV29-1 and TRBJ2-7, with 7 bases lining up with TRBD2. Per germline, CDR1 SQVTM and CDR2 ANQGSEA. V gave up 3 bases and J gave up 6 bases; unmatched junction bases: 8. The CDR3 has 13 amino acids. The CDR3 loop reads CSVEGGRSAEQYF. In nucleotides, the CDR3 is TGCAGCGTTGAGGGCGGGAGATCTGCCGAGCAGTACTTC.

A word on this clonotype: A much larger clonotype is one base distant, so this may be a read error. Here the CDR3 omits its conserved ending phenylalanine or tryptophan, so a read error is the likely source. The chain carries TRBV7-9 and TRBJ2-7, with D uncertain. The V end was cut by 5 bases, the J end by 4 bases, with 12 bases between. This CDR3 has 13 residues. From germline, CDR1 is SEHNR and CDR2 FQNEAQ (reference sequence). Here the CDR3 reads CASSAQHSYEQYS. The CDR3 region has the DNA TGTGCCAGCAGCGCCCAACATTCGTACGAGCAGTACTCC.

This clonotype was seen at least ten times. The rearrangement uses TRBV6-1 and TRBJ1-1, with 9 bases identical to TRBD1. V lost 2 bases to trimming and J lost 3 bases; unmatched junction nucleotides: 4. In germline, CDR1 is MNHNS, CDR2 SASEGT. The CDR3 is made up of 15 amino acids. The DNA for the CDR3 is TGTGCCAGCAGTGAAATGACAGGGGGATACACTGAAGCTTTCTTT. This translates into CASSEMTGGYTEAFF.

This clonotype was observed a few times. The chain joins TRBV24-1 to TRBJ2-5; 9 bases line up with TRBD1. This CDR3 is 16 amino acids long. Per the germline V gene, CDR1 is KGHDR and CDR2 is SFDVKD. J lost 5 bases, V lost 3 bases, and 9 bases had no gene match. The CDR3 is CATSDTGQGPVETQYF. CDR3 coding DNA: TGTGCCACCAGTGATACGGGACAGGGACCAGTGGAGACCCAGTACTTC.

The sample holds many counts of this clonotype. The CDR3 DNA follows: TGTGCCAGTAGTATAGGAAGGGCAGGGGGCCTGGACATTCAGTACTTC. Protein product: CASSIGRAGGLDIQYF. This sequence joins TRBV19 and TRBJ2-4; TRBD1 agrees at 8 bases. Germline assignment: CDR1 LNHDA and CDR2 SQIVND (reference sequence). V lost 1 base to trimming and J lost 8 bases; unmatched junction nucleotides: 10. This CDR3 has 16 amino acids.

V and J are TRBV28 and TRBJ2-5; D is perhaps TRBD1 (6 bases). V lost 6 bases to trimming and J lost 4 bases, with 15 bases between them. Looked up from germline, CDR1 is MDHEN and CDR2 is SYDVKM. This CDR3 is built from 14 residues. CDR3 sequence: CASSGNRAGETQYF. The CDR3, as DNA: TGTGCCAGCAGCGGTAACAGGGCGGGAGAGACCCAGTACTTC.

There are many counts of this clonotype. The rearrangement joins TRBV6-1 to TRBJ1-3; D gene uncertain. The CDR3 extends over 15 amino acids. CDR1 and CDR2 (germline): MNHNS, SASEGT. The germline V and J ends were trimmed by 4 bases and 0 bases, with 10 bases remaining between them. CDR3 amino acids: CASSVAAASGNTIYF. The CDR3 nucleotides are TGTGCCAGCAGTGTAGCGGCCGCCTCTGGAAACACCATATATTTT.

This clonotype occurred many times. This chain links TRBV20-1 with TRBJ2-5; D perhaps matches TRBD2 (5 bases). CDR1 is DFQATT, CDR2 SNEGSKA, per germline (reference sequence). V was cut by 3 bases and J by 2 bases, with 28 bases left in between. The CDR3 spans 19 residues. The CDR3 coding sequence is TGCAGTGCTAGCGAAAAGGAGGCCCGTGGTACCTACCATCAAGAGACCCAGTACTTC. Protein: CSASEKEARGTYHQETQYF.

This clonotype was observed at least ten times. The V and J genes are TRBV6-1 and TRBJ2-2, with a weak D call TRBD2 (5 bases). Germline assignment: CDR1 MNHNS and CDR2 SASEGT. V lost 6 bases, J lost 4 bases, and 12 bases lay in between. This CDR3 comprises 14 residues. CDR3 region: CASSLDFTTGELFF. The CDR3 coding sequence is TGTGCCAGCAGCCTGGACTTCACCACCGGGGAGCTGTTTTTT.